These T cell receptor beta chains were read from a single sample in a study of cytomegalovirus exposure and HLA in healthy donors. TCRdb's table, derived via immunoSEQ multiplex PCR, lists solely in-frame clones and lacks some. The data show about 210,000 clones, roughly 79% seen once. The sample consisted of PBMCs. These receptors originate from a male donor in good health and CMV-seronegative. The CDR3 runs from the conserved cysteine through the conserved F or W. Each record gives: V gene, D gene, CDR3 protein. D genes are given only for firm matches.

>TRBV5-6|TRBD1
CASSLVSGGKNIQYF
>TRBV5-6|NA
CASSFLNSPLHF
>TRBV4-2|TRBD1
CASSQEGQGGIETQYF
>TRBV19|TRBD1
CASSKDRDLNTEAFF
>TRBV9|NA
CASSGSSYNEQFF
>TRBV11-2|TRBD2
CASSSPLGLAYYEQYF
>TRBV6-5|NA
CASRDSGTYEQYF
>TRBV7-9|NA
CASSFGAADTETQYF
>TRBV2|NA
CASRTAFGYTF
>TRBV19|NA
CASSSGEAGELFF
>TRBV7-9|TRBD2
CSSSLTSGQETQYF
>TRBV19|TRBD1
CASRHFSARTGNYGYTF
>TRBV28|TRBD1
CASSSRRGQLYF
>TRBV19|NA
CASSPPTRTEAFF
>TRBV11-2|NA
CASSLDRNIQYF
>TRBV6-1|NA
CASSTNVGGELFF
>TRBV5-1|TRBD1
CASSVGTGGTGELFF
>TRBV7-2|NA
CASSLALRARGNTIYF
>TRBV5-6|NA
CASSRTVLNEKLFF